This TCR beta chain was obtained from a study of identical twins (dated by TCRdb to 2015 to 2016). Looking at the study overall: The study deep-sequenced TCR alpha and beta repertoires from monozygotic twins, unrelated adults of various ages and cord blood to test whether fetal clonotypes persist. To rule out contamination, replicate twin experiments were performed at different times with different library preparation protocols.

Taken from the germline V gene, the CDR1 and CDR2 loops are SGHTA and FQGTGA. From V the trimming removes 5 bases and from J it removes 6 bases, while the gene matches leave 12 bases of the junction unaccounted for. The CDR3, cysteine through phenylalanine, is 16 amino acids long. Only the CDR3 portion is preserved as DNA: 48 bases, with reading frame beginning at the first base. The library was made by 5' RACE. The sample was run on an Illumina HiSeq 2000. A universal primer binding site was added through template switching, and the final cDNA carried a unique molecular identifier so that TCR cDNA molecules could be counted accurately. Specific primers in the conserved constant-segment region were used to synthesize first-strand cDNA for TCR alpha and beta chains. To control for contamination, each cDNA library was double barcoded with a SMART-Mk sample barcode plus Illumina barcodes. TruSeq adapter sequences, together with Illumina sample barcodes, were added in two successive PCR steps. TCR alpha and beta cDNA libraries were sequenced on the Illumina HiSeq platform with custom primers. Concerning the study's data processing: MiGEC processed the raw reads to extract unique molecular identifiers, while MiXCR was used to determine the CDR3 positions. For each individual, recombination models were inferred using an EM algorithm with the repgenHMM and IGoR tools. Shared clonotypes were analyzed with the tcR package in R, and sharing was normalized by the product of cloneset sizes. To study raw recombination free of thymic and clonal selection effects, out-of-frame nonproductive sequences were analyzed. TCRdb itself trimmed the public reads at Q25 with fastp, ran MiXCR and retained productive beta chains. Every distinct CDR3 protein forms one entry, paired with its most common genes and DNA. In this record, the V and J calls reflect TCRdb's handling and not the investigators' own analysis. The sample profile shows 500,000 or so distinct CDR3 sequences; around 14% of them were found once. The ten largest make up over 0.5% of the sample.

All donors were healthy Caucasians. Three pairs of female monozygotic twins, all aged roughly 18 to 29 years, made up the twin cohort. Positive isolation kits from Invitrogen were used to isolate CD4+ and CD8+ T cell populations. The study at large found these results: Abundant cord blood beta clonotypes had fewer insertions, young adult naive repertoires showed a similar but weaker trend, and memory repertoires showed no such trend. Invariant T cells such as MAIT and iNKT could partly confound zero-insertion analyses, though diverse VJ usage argued against this for most clonotypes. Excess twin sharing in beta out-of-frame sequences was weaker because fewer shared sequences lowered the signal-to-noise ratio. Conclusions relied on cross-sectional statistical analysis, since the same donors could not be followed over many years. Compared with coincidental sharing between unrelated individuals, out-of-frame TCR alpha sequences shared between twins had an excess of sequences with low generation probability. In monozygotic twins, recombination models systematically underestimated out-of-frame TCR alpha sharing, but the models matched the sharing seen between unrelated individuals.

This clonotype has more than one count but fewer than ten. The antigen it binds to is not known. No base quality information exists; no much larger clone differs at one position. The data also belong to a second study, concerning yellow fever vaccine responses in identical twins. That second publication adds: The authors reported that the T cell response to vaccination in identical twins appeared partly convergent and partly personalized. In identical twins, the study followed T cell clones that responded to the vaccine with precision.

The rearranged chain carries TRBV7-3 and TRBJ2-2, with 7 junctional bases fitting TRBD2. Sequenced input: CD4+ T cells sorted from blood. This clonotype was obtained from a woman aged 18-29 years in good health. The CDR3 loop reads CASSVILAGGSGELFF. The DNA sequence is as follows: TGTGCCAGCAGCGTCATCCTCGCCGGGGGGTCCGGGGAGCTGTTTTTT.